This T cell receptor beta chain came from a study of siplizumab effects on memory and regulatory T cells. The assay covered some 98,000 TCR templates per sample. Data came from immunoSEQ multiplex PCR; TCRdb stores just in-frame clones and leaves some out. The table includes approximately 40,000 clones, roughly 90% detected once. As to this clone: The target antigen is unknown.

General study points: No naive or memory phenotype could be assigned to roughly 75-97% of proliferating clones.

The germline gives CDR1 MDHEN, CDR2 SYDVKM. V was cut by 5 bases and J by 6 bases, with 10 bases left in between. The CDR3 totals 12 residues. The source is a human donor in good health. This rearrangement joins TRBV28 to TRBJ1-2, with D perhaps TRBD1 (5 bases). The sequencing input was naive CD4+ T cells sorted from blood. CDR3 in DNA: TGTGCCAGCAGTCCCTGGGACCATGGCTACACCTTC. It translates to CASSPWDHGYTF.